Presented here are 8 T cell receptor beta chains from one specimen sequenced in a study of blood T cell repertoires in COVID-19. Clones were sequenced by immunoSEQ multiplex PCR, and TCRdb holds only the in-frame ones, with some missing. The sample has under 300,000 clones, roughly nine tenths seen once. Sequenced material: PBMCs or T cells enriched from blood (not recorded which). The source is a woman younger than 35 who had recovered from COVID-19.

This clone was counted a single time. This chain joins TRBV19 and TRBJ2-1, with D tentatively TRBD1 (5 bases). The CDR3 totals 14 residues. CDR1 and CDR2 from the germline V gene are LNHDA and SQIVND (reference sequence). V shed 5 bases and J shed 6 bases, with 14 bases lying between them. Here the CDR3 DNA reads TGTGCCAGTAGTCCTGACAGCTCCCTCAATGAGCAGTTCTTC. Its protein is CASSPDSSLNEQFF.

Only one count was recorded for this clone. This sequence joins TRBV7-2 and TRBJ2-7, with D possibly TRBD1 on 6 matching bases. Germline V gene sequence: CDR1 SGHTA, CDR2 FQGNSA. There are 17 residues in the CDR3. The germline V and J ends were trimmed by 1 base and 2 bases, with 18 bases remaining between them. This CDR3 is CASSLVGKTGPTYEQYF. As DNA, the CDR3 is TGTGCCAGCAGCTTAGTAGGGAAGACAGGACCAACCTACGAGCAGTACTTC.

The chain joins TRBV7-9 to TRBJ1-5; no reliable D call. This CDR3 has 14 residues. V was cut by 3 bases and J by 3 bases, with 9 bases left in between. Germline V gene lookup returns CDR1 SEHNR and CDR2 FQNEAQ (reference sequence). The DNA of the CDR3 is TGTGCCAGCAGCTTGGAGGGAATCAATCAGCCCCAGCATTTT. It encodes CASSLEGINQPQHF.

The CDR3 region is CASSYWSGTEAFF. CDR3 DNA: TGTGCCAGCAGTTATTGGTCAGGGACTGAAGCTTTCTTT. The chain is built from TRBV6-5 and TRBJ1-1, with D tentatively TRBD1 (5 bases). CDR3 length equals 13 residues. Trimming removed 3 bases from V and 5 bases from J, with 10 bases in between. Germline CDR1 MNHEY, CDR2 SVGAGI.

The chain has TRBV5-1 and TRBJ2-2, with a weak D call TRBD2 (5 bases). Germline lookup yields CDR1 SGHRS and CDR2 YFSETQ. Trimming took off 4 bases at V and 1 base at J, with 14 bases between the two ends. The CDR3 has 16 amino acids. The CDR3 loop reads CASSPLGNLNTGELFF. CDR3 bases: TGCGCCAGCAGCCCGCTCGGGAACCTGAACACCGGGGAGCTGTTTTTT.

This clone has a single count. This chain joins TRBV19 and TRBJ1-6; possibly TRBD1 for D (6 bases). The CDR3 sequence is 13 residues long. Germline V gene sequence: CDR1 LNHDA, CDR2 SQIVND (reference sequence). Trimming took off 6 bases at V and 11 bases at J, with 14 bases between the two ends. CDR3 amino acids: CASRIQGSAPLHF. CDR3 nucleotides: TGTGCCAGTAGGATACAGGGTTCGGCACCCCTCCACTTT.

The V and J genes are TRBV7-2 and TRBJ2-3; D remains ambiguous. Germline CDR1 and CDR2: SGHTA and FQGNSA. The CDR3 is 16 residues long. V was cut by 1 base and J by 3 bases, with 14 bases left in between. Here the CDR3 reads CASSLGAPIRTDTQYF. The CDR3 DNA follows: TGTGCCAGCAGCTTAGGAGCGCCCATAAGGACAGATACGCAGTATTTT. Drawing the rest from reference TRBV7-2 and TRBJ2-3, the complete variable domain is GAGVSQSPSNKVTEKGKDVELRCDPISGHTALYWYRQSLGQGLEFLIYFQGNSAPDKSGLPSDRFSAERTGGSVSTLTIQRTQQEDSAVYLCASSLGAPIRTDTQYFGPGTRLTVL.

This clone was seen just once. V gene TRBV16 combines with J gene TRBJ2-3; 8 nucleotides agree with TRBD2. The CDR3 contains 12 residues. The V segment lost 4 bases and the J segment 6 bases; nucleotides outside the gene matches: 0. Germline assignment: CDR1 KGHSY and CDR2 FQNENV. The CDR3, as DNA: TGTGCCAGCAGCCTAGCGGGGGATACGCAGTATTTT. It is translated as CASSLAGDTQYF.